The 17 T cell receptor beta chains below all came from one sample that was sequenced in a study of OX40 agonist ivuxolimab in advanced cancers. Library preparation was by the immunoSEQ multiplex PCR assay. TCRdb mirrors the immuneACCESS table, restricted to in-frame sequences. Some clones are absent from its copies; in checked studies, under half trace to an unresolved V gene, and the reason for the others is unknown. Across this sample there are roughly 45,000 clones, with about 85% seen only once. Clones ranked in the top ten supply roughly 20% of the sample. This specimen consisted of CD4+ or CD8+ T cells sorted from blood, obtained in a trial of the OX40 agonist ivuxolimab. These receptor sequences come from an adult with an advanced solid tumor such as melanoma, head and neck, liver or kidney cancer.

The J gene is TRBJ1-5, the V gene TRBV15; D might be TRBD1 (5 bases). Germline CDR1 LNHNV, CDR2 YYDKDF (reference sequence). Deletions cut 0 bases from V and 4 bases from J, with 10 bases between. The CDR3 totals 15 residues. This CDR3 reads CATSRETGANQPQHF. CDR3 sequence (DNA): TGTGCCACCAGCAGAGAAACAGGTGCTAATCAGCCCCAGCATTTT.

This clone was seen a few times. This chain joins TRBV7-6 and TRBJ2-2, with D hard to call. The CDR3 has 14 amino acids. V was pared by 3 bases and J by 1 base, with 6 bases between. CDR1 SGHVS and CDR2 FNYEAQ come from the germline V gene. DNA of the CDR3: TGTGCCAGCAGCTTTGAAGAGAACACCGGGGAGCTGTTTTTT. Translating it yields CASSFEENTGELFF.

V usage is TRBV5-6 and J usage is TRBJ1-6; D gene ambiguous. The CDR3 length is 16 residues. Germline CDR1 reads SGHDT; CDR2 reads YYEEEE. Trimming cost V 0 bases and J 8 bases, with 15 bases left between them. The CDR3 sequence is CASSLARTRPYSPLHF. CDR3 nucleotides: TGTGCCAGCAGCTTGGCCCGGACGAGGCCTTATTCACCCCTCCACTTT.

CDR3 residues: CASSWTAGGRNEQFF. The CDR3 DNA reads TGTGCCAGCAGCTGGACAGCGGGGGGGCGAAATGAGCAGTTCTTC. The V and J genes are TRBV11-2 and TRBJ2-1; 10 nucleotides align to TRBD2. The J segment lost 7 bases and the V segment lost 4 bases, leaving 7 bases of the junction unmatched. This CDR3 comprises 15 residues. Germline loops: CDR1 SGHAT, CDR2 FQNNGV.

The V gene is TRBV2, the J gene TRBJ1-5; D gene ambiguous. This CDR3 has 13 residues. CDR1 is SNHLY, CDR2 FYNNEI, per germline. Deletions cut 6 bases from V and 8 bases from J, with 14 bases between. As DNA, the CDR3 is TGTGCCAGCAGCGAACACCCGTCAGAGCCCCAGCATTTT. This sequence encodes CASSEHPSEPQHF. The full variable domain, rest sourced from reference TRBV2 and TRBJ1-5, is EPEVTQTPSHQVTQMGQEVILRCVPISNHLYFYWYRQILGQKVEFLVSFYNNEISEKSEIFDDQFSVERPDGSNFTLKIRSTKLEDSAMYFCASSEHPSEPQHFGDGTRLSIL.

The chain is built from TRBV9 and TRBJ2-7; the D is unclear. Germline values: CDR1 SGDLS, CDR2 YYNGEE. Trimming shortened V by 3 bases and J by 5 bases, and 9 bases separated the two germline ends. The CDR3 contains 12 residues. The CDR3 loop is CASSGYRDEQYF. The DNA for the CDR3 is TGTGCCAGCAGCGGGTATCGTGACGAGCAGTACTTC.

The chain couples TRBV10-3 to TRBJ1-2; D is undetermined. Trimming took 3 bases from V and 4 from J, leaving 9 bases between them. Looked up from germline, CDR1 is ENHRY and CDR2 is SYGVKD. The CDR3 is 13 residues long. CDR3 DNA: TGTGCCATCAGTGAAGAATCGGCCTATGGCTACACCTTC. It specifies CAISEESAYGYTF.

The chain uses TRBV7-2 and TRBJ2-2; no clear D. This CDR3 is built from 12 residues. The germline CDR1 and CDR2 sequences are SGHTA and FQGNSA. V was pared by 5 bases and J by 4 bases, with 5 bases between. CDR3 residues: CASSTPTGELFF. For the CDR3, the DNA is TGTGCCAGCAGCACCCCCACCGGGGAGCTGTTTTTT.

This clone was seen only once. The chain is built from TRBV4-2 and TRBJ2-1; 10 nucleotides align to TRBD2. This CDR3 spans 16 amino acids. Germline V gene lookup returns CDR1 LGHNA and CDR2 YNFKEQ. V was clipped by 0 bases and J by 2 bases; unmatched bases: 1. The CDR3 DNA reads as TGTGCCAGCAGCCAAGATAGCGGGGGGACCTACAATGAGCAGTTCTTC. Its translation: CASSQDSGGTYNEQFF.

The rearrangement joins TRBV6-5 to TRBJ2-7, with a possible D match to TRBD2 (5 bases). The V end was cut by 6 bases, the J end by 4 bases, with 13 bases between. The CDR3 spans 13 residues. The germline V gene encodes CDR1 MNHEY and CDR2 SVGAGI. The CDR3 region is CASSPSGEYEQYF. For the CDR3, the DNA is TGTGCCAGCAGCCCATCCGGGGAATACGAGCAGTACTTC.

The chain couples TRBV27 to TRBJ1-2; the D gene is possibly TRBD1 (6 bases). Germline V gives CDR1 MNHEY, CDR2 SMNVEV (reference sequence). CDR3 length equals 14 residues. Trimming cost V 5 bases and J 4 bases, with 14 bases left between them. In DNA form, the CDR3 reads TGTGCCAGCAGTGCCACAGGGCCCACCTATGGCTACACCTTC. This translates into CASSATGPTYGYTF.

CDR3 protein: CASSLQSKEGPNSPLHF. CDR3 in DNA: TGTGCCAGCAGCTTACAATCGAAAGAGGGCCCCAATTCACCCCTCCACTTT. The chain is built from TRBV5-5 and TRBJ1-6, with no clear D. CDR3 length equals 17 residues. Trimming removed 2 bases from V and 7 bases from J, with 19 bases in between. Germline CDR1 is SGHKS and CDR2 is YYEKEE (reference sequence). The entire variable domain, with the rest obtained from reference TRBV5-5 and TRBJ1-6, is as follows: DAGVTQSPTHLIKTRGQQVTLRCSPISGHKSVSWYQQVLGQGPQFIFQYYEKEERGRGNFPDRFSARQFPNYSSELNVNALLLGDSALYLCASSLQSKEGPNSPLHFGNGTRLTVT.

The chain couples TRBV6-1 to TRBJ1-6, with a possible D match to TRBD1 (5 bases). The CDR3 has 14 residues. CDR1 and CDR2 (germline): MNHNS, SASEGT. Trimming removed 8 bases at V and 7 bases at J, with 15 bases between. The chain's CDR3 is CASETGGLNSPLHF. For the CDR3, the DNA is TGTGCCAGCGAAACGGGGGGTTTGAATTCACCCCTCCACTTT.

The chain recombines TRBV5-6 with TRBJ2-3; D call uncertain. Per the germline V gene, CDR1 is SGHDT and CDR2 is YYEEEE. V lost 4 bases and J lost 4, with 10 bases in between. This CDR3 is 13 amino acids long. CDR3 in amino acids: CASSQRGSDTQYF. CDR3 bases: TGTGCCAGCAGCCAAAGAGGATCAGATACGCAGTATTTT.

CDR3: CASSVRGLTGELFF. The DNA of the CDR3 is TGTGCCAGCAGCGTAAGGGGGCTCACCGGGGAGCTGTTTTTT. The chain has TRBV9 and TRBJ2-2; TRBD1 agrees at 7 bases. This CDR3 spans 14 amino acids. Germline CDR1 reads SGDLS; CDR2 reads YYNGEE. V shed 1 base, J shed 4 bases, and the junction held 1 base outside the gene matches.

The rearrangement uses TRBV28 and TRBJ1-1; D is ambiguous. The CDR3 loop spans 11 amino acids. Germline-derived CDR1 and CDR2 are MDHEN and SYDVKM. Trimming took off 5 bases at V and 4 bases at J, with 5 bases between the two ends. The CDR3 DNA is TGTGCCAGCAGTGATGGCACTGAAGCTTTCTTT. It specifies CASSDGTEAFF.

The rearrangement links TRBV5-4 to TRBJ2-2; 9 bases map to TRBD2. The germline V gene encodes CDR1 SGHNT and CDR2 YYREEE (reference sequence). The CDR3 extends over 15 amino acids. V gave up 4 bases and J gave up 2 bases; unmatched junction bases: 3. Here the CDR3 reads CASSVSGGNTGELFF. The CDR3 nucleotides read TGTGCCAGCAGCGTTAGCGGGGGAAACACCGGGGAGCTGTTTTTT.